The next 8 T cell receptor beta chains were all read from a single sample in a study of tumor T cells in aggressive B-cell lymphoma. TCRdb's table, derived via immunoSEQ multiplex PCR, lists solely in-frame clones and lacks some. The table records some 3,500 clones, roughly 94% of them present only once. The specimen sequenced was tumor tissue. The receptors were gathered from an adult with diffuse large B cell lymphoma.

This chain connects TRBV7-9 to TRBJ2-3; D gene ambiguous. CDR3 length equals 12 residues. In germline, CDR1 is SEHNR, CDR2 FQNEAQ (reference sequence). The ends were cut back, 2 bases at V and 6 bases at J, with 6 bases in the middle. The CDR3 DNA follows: TGTGCCAGCAGCTTACCGAGGGATACGCAGTATTTT. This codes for CASSLPRDTQYF. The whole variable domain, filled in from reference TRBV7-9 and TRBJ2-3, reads DTGVSQNPRHKITKRGQNVTFRCDPISEHNRLYWYRQTLGQGPEFLTYFQNEAQLEKSRLLSDRFSAERPKGSFSTLEIQRTEQGDSAMYLCASSLPRDTQYFGPGTRLTVL.

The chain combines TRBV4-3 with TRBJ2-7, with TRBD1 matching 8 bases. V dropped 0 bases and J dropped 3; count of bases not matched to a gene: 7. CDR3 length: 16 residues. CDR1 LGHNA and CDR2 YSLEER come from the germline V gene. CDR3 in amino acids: CASSQEEPGQGYEQYF. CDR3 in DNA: TGCGCCAGCAGCCAAGAAGAGCCCGGACAGGGCTACGAGCAGTACTTC.

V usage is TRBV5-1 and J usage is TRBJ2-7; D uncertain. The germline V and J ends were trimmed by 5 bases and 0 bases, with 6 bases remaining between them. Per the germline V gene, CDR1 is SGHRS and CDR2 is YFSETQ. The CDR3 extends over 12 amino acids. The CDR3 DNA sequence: TGCGCCAGCAGGGGCGACTCCTACGAGCAGTACTTC. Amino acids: CASRGDSYEQYF.

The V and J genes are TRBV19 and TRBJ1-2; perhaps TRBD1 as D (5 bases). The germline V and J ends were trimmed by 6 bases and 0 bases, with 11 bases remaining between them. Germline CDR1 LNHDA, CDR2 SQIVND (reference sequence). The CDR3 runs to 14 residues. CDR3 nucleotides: TGTGCCAGTAGCTGGACAATTTCTAACTATGGCTACACCTTC. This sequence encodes CASSWTISNYGYTF.

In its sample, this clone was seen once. CDR3 bases: TGTGCCAGCACCCGAGGGCGCGGGAGGGCTCACGAGCAGTTCTTC. This translates into CASTRGRGRAHEQFF. The chain combines TRBV7-8 with TRBJ2-1, with 9 positions matching TRBD2. V lost 7 bases to trimming and J lost 10 bases; unmatched junction nucleotides: 14. This CDR3 spans 15 amino acids. Germline V gene lookup returns CDR1 SGHVS and CDR2 FQNEAQ. The full variable domain, with the rest looked up from reference TRBV7-8 and TRBJ2-1, is GAGVSQSPRYKVAKRGQDVALRCDPISGHVSLFWYQQALGQGPEFLTYFQNEAQLDKSGLPSDRFFAERPEGSVSTLKIQRTQQEDSAVYLCASTRGRGRAHEQFFGPGTRLTVL.

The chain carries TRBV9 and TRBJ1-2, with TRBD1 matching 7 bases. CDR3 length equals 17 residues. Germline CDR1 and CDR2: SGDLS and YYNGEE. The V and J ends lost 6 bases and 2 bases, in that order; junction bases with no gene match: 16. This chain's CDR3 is CASNAMGQSLINYGYTF. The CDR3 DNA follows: TGTGCCAGCAACGCCATGGGACAGAGTCTAATCAACTATGGCTACACCTTC.

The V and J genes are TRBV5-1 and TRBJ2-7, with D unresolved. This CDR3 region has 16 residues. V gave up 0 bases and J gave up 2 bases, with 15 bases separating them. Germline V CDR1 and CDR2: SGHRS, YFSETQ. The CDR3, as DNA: TGCGCCAGCAGCTTGGCCCCACAGCCCGACCCCTACGAGCAGTACTTC. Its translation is CASSLAPQPDPYEQYF.

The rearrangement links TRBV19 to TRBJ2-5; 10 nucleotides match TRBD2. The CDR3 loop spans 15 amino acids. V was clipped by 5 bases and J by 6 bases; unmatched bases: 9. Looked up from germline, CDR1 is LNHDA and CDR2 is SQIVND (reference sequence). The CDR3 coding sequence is TGTGCCAGTAGTGAGTCTAGCGGGAGCGCAAAGACCCAGTACTTC. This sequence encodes CASSESSGSAKTQYF.